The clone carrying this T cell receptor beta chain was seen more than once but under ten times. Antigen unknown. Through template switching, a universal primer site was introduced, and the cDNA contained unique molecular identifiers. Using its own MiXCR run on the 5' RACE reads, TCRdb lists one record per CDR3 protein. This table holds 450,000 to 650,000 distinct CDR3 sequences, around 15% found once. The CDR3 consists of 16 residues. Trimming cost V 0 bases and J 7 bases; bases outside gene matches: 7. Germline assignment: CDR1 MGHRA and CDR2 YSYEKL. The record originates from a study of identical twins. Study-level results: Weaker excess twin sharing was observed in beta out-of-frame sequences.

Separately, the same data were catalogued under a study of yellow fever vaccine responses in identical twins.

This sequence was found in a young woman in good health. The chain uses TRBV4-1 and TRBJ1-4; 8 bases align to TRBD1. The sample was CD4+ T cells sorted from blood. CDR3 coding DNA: TGCGCCAGCAGCCAAGATGTTGCAGGGGGCGGTGAAAAACTGTTTTTT. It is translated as CASSQDVAGGGEKLFF.